This T cell receptor (beta chain) was sequenced in a study of T cells in Graves' hyperthyroidism and ophthalmopathy. The overall study: The initial diagnosis was the point when peripheral blood was collected, ahead of any treatment. Study-level results: Most thyroid-expanded clonotypes above 0.001 were also found in blood.

This clonotype appeared many times. Its antigen remains unknown. Diagnoses used clinical symptoms, serum thyroxine and TRAb, thyroid ultrasound and orbital computed tomography. Isolation of PBMCs was performed on 8.5 to 10 ml fresh peripheral blood. Template material for amplifying TCR beta CDR3 regions consisted of RNA transcripts. Carried out on the TCR CDR3, a first-round RT-PCR used the HTBI primer set. MiXCR, applied by TCRdb to the multiplex PCR reads, yields one record per CDR3 protein. The sample shows about 350,000 distinct CDR3 sequences, roughly an eighth of them seen only once. This CDR3 contains 13 residues. V was shortened by 3 bases and J by 8 bases, with 9 bases between the two germline ends. The V gene's germline CDR1 is SGHRS and CDR2 YFSETQ.

The source of this sequence is a woman in her forties with Graves' ophthalmopathy. The chain couples TRBV5-1 to TRBJ1-6; D not certain. The sample comprised blood. The CDR3 is CASSWDPDSPLHF. The CDR3 bases are TGCGCCAGCAGCTGGGATCCGGATTCACCCCTCCACTTT.